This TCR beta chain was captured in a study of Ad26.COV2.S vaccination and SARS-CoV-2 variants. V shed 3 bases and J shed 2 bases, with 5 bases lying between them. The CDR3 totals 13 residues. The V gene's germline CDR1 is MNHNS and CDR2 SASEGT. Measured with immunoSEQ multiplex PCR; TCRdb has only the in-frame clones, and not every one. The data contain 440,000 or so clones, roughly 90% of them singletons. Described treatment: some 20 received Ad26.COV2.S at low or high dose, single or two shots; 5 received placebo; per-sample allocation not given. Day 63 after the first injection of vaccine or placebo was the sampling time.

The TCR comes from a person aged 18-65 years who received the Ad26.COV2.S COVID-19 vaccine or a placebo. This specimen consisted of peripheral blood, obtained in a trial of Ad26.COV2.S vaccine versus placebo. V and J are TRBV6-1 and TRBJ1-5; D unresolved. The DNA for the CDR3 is TGTGCCAGCAGTGAGGGAGGCAATCAGCCCCAGCATTTT. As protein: CASSEGGNQPQHF.